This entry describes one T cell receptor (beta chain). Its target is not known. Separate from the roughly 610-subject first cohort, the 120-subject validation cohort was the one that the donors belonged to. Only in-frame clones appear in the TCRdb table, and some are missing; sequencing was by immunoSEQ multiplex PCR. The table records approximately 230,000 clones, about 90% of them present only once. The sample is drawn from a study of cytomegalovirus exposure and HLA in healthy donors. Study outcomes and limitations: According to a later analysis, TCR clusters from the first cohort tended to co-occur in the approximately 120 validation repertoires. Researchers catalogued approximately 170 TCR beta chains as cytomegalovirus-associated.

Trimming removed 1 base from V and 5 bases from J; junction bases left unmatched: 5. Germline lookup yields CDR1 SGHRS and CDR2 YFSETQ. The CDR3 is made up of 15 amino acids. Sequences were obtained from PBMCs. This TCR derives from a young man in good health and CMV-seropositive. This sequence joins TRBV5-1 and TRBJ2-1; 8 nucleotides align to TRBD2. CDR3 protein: CASSLRPAGDNEQFF. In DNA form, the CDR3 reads TGCGCCAGCAGCTTGAGGCCAGCGGGAGACAATGAGCAGTTCTTC.